These T cell receptor beta chains were read from a single sample in a study of shared clonotypes between healthy human individuals. Clones were read by immunoSEQ multiplex PCR, and TCRdb kept only the in-frame ones, dropping some. The sample consists of around 200,000 clones, approximately 70% of them appearing once. The sample taken for sequencing was memory CD4+ T cells sorted from blood. The source of these receptors is a young man in good health. CDR3s include the opening cysteine and the closing phenylalanine or tryptophan. A D gene is named only where the DNA matches it firmly.

D gene | V gene | CDR3 protein
TRBD1 | TRBV5-5 | CASSLGRTGGGYEQYF
TRBD1 | TRBV9 | CASTPQGVSGANVLTF
. | TRBV25-1 | CASSGTGTTGNTIYF
TRBD1 | TRBV5-1 | CASSPGTGLTYEQYF
. | TRBV5-5 | CASSPTTHRDTYYEQYF
TRBD2 | TRBV15 | CATSSSGSGYEQYF
TRBD2 | TRBV4-3 | CASSQEVGLAGVHGELFF
. | TRBV5-1 | CASSPGRKQETQYF
. | TRBV4-3 | CASSQDNPQSSGANVLTF
. | TRBV5-5 | CASSLRGRDYEQYF
. | TRBV2 | CASTRGLGYEQYF
TRBD2 | TRBV13 | CASSLQHPLAGGPNEQFF
TRBD1 | TRBV5-1 | CASTGTANTGELFF